This T cell receptor beta chain was documented in a study of blood T cell repertoires in COVID-19. Study background: There were acute and convalescent COVID-19 samples, and they came from the United States, Italy and Spain. T cells, B-cell-depleted T cells, or PBMCs provided the cDNA or gDNA that served as material.

From germline, CDR1 is GTSNPN and CDR2 SVGIG (reference sequence). The CDR3 is made up of 14 amino acids. Trimming at V came to 1 base and at J to 10 bases, leaving 7 bases not matched to a gene. Authors' analysis steps: It was from reference gene primer amplification that nucleated cell counts were estimated. Some clones are missing from TCRdb's copy, which holds only in-frame ones; the method was immunoSEQ multiplex PCR. The V and J calls and clone size were taken over from that table, and D and trimming were inferred from the DNA. Of approximately 340,000 clones in the sample, around 83% were seen once.

Sequenced sample: peripheral blood. V is TRBV30 and J is TRBJ1-4; 9 bases align to TRBD1. The clonotype originates from a man aged 25-45 years with active or convalescent COVID-19. CDR3 bases: TGTGCCTGGAGTGAAAGGACAGGGGTCGCAAAACTGTTTTTT. Translation: CAWSERTGVAKLFF.